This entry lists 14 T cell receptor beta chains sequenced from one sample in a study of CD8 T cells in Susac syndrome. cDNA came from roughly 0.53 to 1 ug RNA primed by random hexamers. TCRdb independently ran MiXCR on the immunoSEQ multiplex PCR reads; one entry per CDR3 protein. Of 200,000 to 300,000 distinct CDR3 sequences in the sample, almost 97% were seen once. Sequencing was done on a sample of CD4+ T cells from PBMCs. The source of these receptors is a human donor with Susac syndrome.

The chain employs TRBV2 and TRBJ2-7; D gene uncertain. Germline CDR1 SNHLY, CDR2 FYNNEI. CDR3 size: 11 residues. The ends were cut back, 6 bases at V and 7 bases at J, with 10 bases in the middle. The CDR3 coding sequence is TGTGCCAGCAGACAAAGTAGGGAGCAGTACTTC. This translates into CASRQSREQYF.

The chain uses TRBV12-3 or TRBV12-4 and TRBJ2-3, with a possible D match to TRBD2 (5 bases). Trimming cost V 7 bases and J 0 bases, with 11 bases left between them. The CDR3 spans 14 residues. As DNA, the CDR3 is TGTGCCAGCACTCGGGGTTGGAGCACAGATACGCAGTATTTT. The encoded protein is CASTRGWSTDTQYF.

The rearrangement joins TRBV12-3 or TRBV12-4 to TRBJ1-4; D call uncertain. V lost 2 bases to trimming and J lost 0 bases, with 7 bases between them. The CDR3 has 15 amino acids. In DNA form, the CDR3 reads TGTGCCAGCAGTTTAACCGGTGCAACTAATGAAAAACTGTTTTTT. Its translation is CASSLTGATNEKLFF.

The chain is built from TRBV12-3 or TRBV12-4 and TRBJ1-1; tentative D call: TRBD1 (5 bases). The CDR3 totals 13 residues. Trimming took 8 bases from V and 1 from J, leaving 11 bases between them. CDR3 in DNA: TGTGCCAGCCTCTCGGGGGGGAACACTGAAGCTTTCTTT. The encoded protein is CASLSGGNTEAFF.

CDR3 nucleotides: TGTGCCAGCAGCTTAGTTCCACGTATGGAGACCCAGTACTTC. Translation: CASSLVPRMETQYF. V gene TRBV7-9 combines with J gene TRBJ2-5; no firm D call. Trimming took off 1 base at V and 5 bases at J, with 11 bases between the two ends. Germline V lookup: CDR1 SEHNR, CDR2 FQNEAQ (reference sequence). This CDR3 spans 14 amino acids.

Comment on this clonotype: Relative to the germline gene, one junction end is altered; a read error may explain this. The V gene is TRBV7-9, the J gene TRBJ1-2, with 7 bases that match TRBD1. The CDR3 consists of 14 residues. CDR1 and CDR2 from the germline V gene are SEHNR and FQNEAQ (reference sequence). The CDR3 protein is CASGRGDSESGYTF. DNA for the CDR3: TGTGCCAGCGGACGAGGGGACAGCGAAAGTGGCTACACTTTC.

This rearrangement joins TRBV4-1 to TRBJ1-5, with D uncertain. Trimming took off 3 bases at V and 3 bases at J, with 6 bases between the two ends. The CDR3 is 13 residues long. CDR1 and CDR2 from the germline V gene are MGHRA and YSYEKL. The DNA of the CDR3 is TGCGCCAGCAGCCACAGTTTCAATCAGCCCCAGCATTTT. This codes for CASSHSFNQPQHF.

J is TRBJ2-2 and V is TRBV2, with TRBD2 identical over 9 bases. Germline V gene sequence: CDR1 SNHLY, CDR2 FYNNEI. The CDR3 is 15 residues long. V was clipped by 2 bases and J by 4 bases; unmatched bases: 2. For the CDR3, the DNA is TGTGCCAGCAGTGAACTAGCGGGAAGCACCGGGGAGCTGTTTTTT. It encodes CASSELAGSTGELFF. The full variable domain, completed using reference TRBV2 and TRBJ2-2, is EPEVTQTPSHQVTQMGQEVILRCVPISNHLYFYWYRQILGQKVEFLVSFYNNEISEKSEIFDDQFSVERPDGSNFTLKIRSTKLEDSAMYFCASSELAGSTGELFFGEGSRLTVL.

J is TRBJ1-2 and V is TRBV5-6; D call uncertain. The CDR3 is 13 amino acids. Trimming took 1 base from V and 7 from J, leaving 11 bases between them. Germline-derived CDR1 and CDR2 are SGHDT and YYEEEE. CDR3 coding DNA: TGTGCCAGCAGCTTGATCGGGGAAGGTGGCTACACCTTC. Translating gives CASSLIGEGGYTF.

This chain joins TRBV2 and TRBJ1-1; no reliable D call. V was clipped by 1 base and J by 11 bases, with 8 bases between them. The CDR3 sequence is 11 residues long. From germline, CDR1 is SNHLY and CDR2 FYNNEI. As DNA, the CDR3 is TGTGCCAGCAGTGAAGGGAGCATGGCTTTCTTT. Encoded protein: CASSEGSMAFF.

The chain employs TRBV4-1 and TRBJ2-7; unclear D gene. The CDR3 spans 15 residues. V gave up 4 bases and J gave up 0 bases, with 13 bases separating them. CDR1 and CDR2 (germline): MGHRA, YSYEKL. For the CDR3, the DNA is TGCGCCAGCAGCCGTGAGGTAGCAGCCTCCTACGAGCAGTACTTC. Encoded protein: CASSREVAASYEQYF.

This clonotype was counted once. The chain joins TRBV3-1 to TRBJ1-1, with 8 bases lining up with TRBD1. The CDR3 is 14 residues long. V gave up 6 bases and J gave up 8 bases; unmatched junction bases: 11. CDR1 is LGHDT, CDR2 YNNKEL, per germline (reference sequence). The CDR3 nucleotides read TGTGCCAGCAGTCCGGACAGGGCCACTCCCGAAGCTTTCTTT. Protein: CASSPDRATPEAFF. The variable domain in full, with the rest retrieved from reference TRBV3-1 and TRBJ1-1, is DTAVSQTPKYLVTQMGNDKSIKCEQNLGHDTMYWYKQDSKKFLKIMFSYNNKELIINETVPNRFSPKSPDKAHLNLHINSLELGDSAVYFCASSPDRATPEAFFGQGTRLTVV.

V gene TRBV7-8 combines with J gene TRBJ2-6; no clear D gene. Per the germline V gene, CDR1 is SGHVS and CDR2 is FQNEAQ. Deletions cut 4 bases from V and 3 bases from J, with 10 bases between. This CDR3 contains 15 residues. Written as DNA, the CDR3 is TGTGCCAGCAGCTCTATTTTTGGTGGGGCCAACGTCCTGACTTTC. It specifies CASSSIFGGANVLTF.

The CDR3: CSVVTRGEKLFF. CDR3 DNA: TGCAGCGTTGTTACGCGAGGTGAAAAACTGTTTTTT. V is TRBV29-1 and J is TRBJ1-4, with unresolved D. CDR3 length equals 12 residues. Germline CDR1 and CDR2: SQVTM and ANQGSEA. The V end was cut by 4 bases, the J end by 7 bases, with 10 bases between.